The 10 T cell receptor beta chains listed next were all sequenced from one sample in a study of cytomegalovirus exposure and HLA in healthy donors. 60 Vbeta and 13 Jbeta primers were used in PCR. Data came from immunoSEQ multiplex PCR; TCRdb stores just in-frame clones and leaves some out. Among over 100,000 clones listed, over 75% were seen once. The sequencing sample was made of PBMCs. The receptor source for this set is a woman aged 18-29 years in good health and CMV-seropositive.

A single count supports this clone. A junction end diverges from the germline sequence, so it may reflect a read error. V gene TRBV5-6 combines with J gene TRBJ2-7, with 11 bases matching TRBD2. The CDR3 loop spans 15 amino acids. The germline CDR1 and CDR2 sequences are SGHDT and YYEEEE. CDR3 DNA: TGTGCCAGCAGCTTGTTCCTAGCGGGAGGCTACGGGCAGTACTTC. This sequence encodes CASSLFLAGGYGQYF.

As for this clone: The missing conserved phenylalanine or tryptophan at the end of this CDR3 makes a read error likely. The CDR3 DNA is TGCGCCAGCAGTCCAACAGGGGATGGGAATCAGCCCCAGCATGTT. As protein: CASSPTGDGNQPQHV. The chain employs TRBV5-1 and TRBJ1-5; 7 positions agree with TRBD1. Looked up from germline, CDR1 is SGHRS and CDR2 is YFSETQ. The CDR3 is 15 residues long. The junction had 9 bases not matched to a gene; V was cut back by 5 bases and J by 4 bases.

With regard to this clone: Its ends do not fully match the called genes, so a read error is possible. V gene TRBV7-7 combines with J gene TRBJ2-7; D not resolved. Germline loops: CDR1 SSHAT, CDR2 FNYEAQ (reference sequence). The CDR3 loop spans 16 amino acids. CDR3 sequence reads: CASSSPCQATSYEQYF. The CDR3 bases are TGTGCTAGCAGCTCTCCCTGCCAGGCCACCTCCTACGAGCAGTACTTC.

The chain links TRBV7-9 to TRBJ2-4, with D possibly being TRBD2 (6 bases). Germline V lookup: CDR1 SEHNR, CDR2 FQNEAQ (reference sequence). Trimming pared 4 bases from V and 9 bases from J, leaving 13 bases between. This CDR3 spans 13 amino acids. DNA of the CDR3: TGTGCCAGCAGCTCTCGGGACTGGGGCATTCAGTACTTC. This gives the protein CASSSRDWGIQYF.

The rearrangement links TRBV30 to TRBJ1-1; D perhaps matches TRBD1 (5 bases). Germline-derived CDR1 and CDR2 are GTSNPN and SVGIG (reference sequence). V lost 0 bases and J lost 3, with 8 bases in between. This CDR3 has 13 residues. The CDR3 coding sequence is TGTGCCTGGAGTGTATGGGGGGACACTGAAGCTTTCTTT. Amino acids: CAWSVWGDTEAFF.

The chain couples TRBV27 to TRBJ1-6; 10 nucleotides agree with TRBD1. Unmatched junction bases numbered 4, after V lost 2 bases and J lost 12 bases. The length of the CDR3 is 14 residues. Germline V CDR1 and CDR2: MNHEY, SMNVEV (reference sequence). CDR3 amino acids: CASSLGQGEGPLHF. CDR3 sequence (DNA): TGTGCCAGCAGTTTAGGACAGGGGGAGGGACCCCTCCACTTT.

V usage is TRBV27 and J usage is TRBJ1-1; no definite D call. CDR3 length: 12 amino acids. Deletions cut 6 bases from V and 6 bases from J, with 11 bases between. Germline CDR1 and CDR2: MNHEY and SMNVEV (reference sequence). The CDR3 coding sequence is TGTGCCAGCAGCGGCAGGTCAGCTGAAGCTTTCTTT. It specifies CASSGRSAEAFF.

The chain links TRBV11-2 to TRBJ2-6, with D unresolved. V dropped 0 bases and J dropped 0 bases, with 9 bases sitting between them. Germline CDR1 is SGHAT and CDR2 is FQNNGV. The CDR3 contains 17 residues. The CDR3 DNA follows: TGTGCCAGCAGCTTAGATCCCTTGAGCTCTGGGGCCAACGTCCTGACTTTC. Protein sequence: CASSLDPLSSGANVLTF. Based on the CDR3 plus reference TRBV11-2 and TRBJ2-6, the full variable domain is EAGVAQSPRYKIIEKRQSVAFWCNPISGHATLYWYQQILGQGPKLLIQFQNNGVVDDSQLPKDRFSAERLKGVDSTLKIQPAKLEDSAVYLCASSLDPLSSGANVLTFGAGSRLTVL.

This clone was counted between two and nine times. The chain recombines TRBV7-9 with TRBJ1-1; tentatively, D is TRBD1 (5 bases). Germline CDR1 reads SEHNR; CDR2 reads FQNEAQ (reference sequence). There are 14 residues in the CDR3. Trimming shortened V by 6 bases and J by 4 bases, and 15 bases separated the two germline ends. CDR3: CASRGGRGTTEAFF. The CDR3 nucleotides are TGTGCCAGCAGGGGGGGGAGAGGGACCACTGAAGCTTTCTTT.

V and J are TRBV5-1 and TRBJ1-1, with D uncertain. The length of the CDR3 is 13 residues. Trimming stripped 0 bases from V and 1 base from J, with 4 bases between. Germline lookup yields CDR1 SGHRS and CDR2 YFSETQ. CDR3 DNA sequence: TGCGCCAGCAGCTTGGACACGAACACTGAAGCTTTCTTT. Its protein is CASSLDTNTEAFF.